Following are 20 T cell receptor beta chains from one sample sequenced in a study of blood T cell repertoires in COVID-19. Profiled with immunoSEQ multiplex PCR; TCRdb holds only in-frame clones, not every one. The sample carries 66,000 or so clones, roughly 78% recorded once. The specimen sequenced was peripheral blood. These receptor sequences come from a human donor in a cohort sampled during active COVID-19.

This chain uses TRBV5-6 with TRBJ2-7, with D possibly being TRBD2 (6 bases). This CDR3 is 12 amino acids long. Trimming shortened V by 4 bases and J by 4 bases, and 9 bases separated the two germline ends. Looked up from germline, CDR1 is SGHDT and CDR2 is YYEEEE. In DNA form, the CDR3 reads TGTGCCAGCAGCGCGGGAACTTACGAGCAGTACTTC. It codes for CASSAGTYEQYF.

The chain uses TRBV7-9 and TRBJ1-4; D remains unclear. Germline CDR1 is SEHNR and CDR2 is FQNEAQ (reference sequence). V was clipped by 5 bases and J by 3 bases, with 13 bases between them. This CDR3 is built from 15 residues. CDR3 sequence reads: CASSNWVEANEKLFF. The CDR3 region has the DNA TGTGCCAGCAGCAACTGGGTGGAGGCTAATGAAAAACTGTTTTTT.

The rearrangement uses TRBV5-4 and TRBJ2-7; 11 positions agree with TRBD2. This CDR3 has 15 residues. Germline V gene lookup returns CDR1 SGHNT and CDR2 YYREEE (reference sequence). Trimming cost V 4 bases and J 4 bases; bases outside gene matches: 7. CDR3 amino acids: CASSPGLAGAYEQYF. The CDR3 bases are TGTGCCAGCAGCCCCGGACTAGCGGGTGCGTACGAGCAGTACTTC.

The chain is built from TRBV3-1 (or the pseudogene TRBV3-2) and TRBJ2-5; D is ambiguous. Germline values: CDR1 LGHDT, CDR2 YNNKEL (reference sequence). The CDR3 covers 14 residues. Trimming pared 6 bases from V and 5 bases from J, leaving 16 bases between. CDR3 amino acids: CASSQTTRQETQYF. CDR3 DNA sequence: TGTGCCAGCAGTCAAACCACCAGGCAGGAGACCCAGTACTTC.

CDR3 sequence (DNA): TGTGCCAGCAGCCGCGCCCGGGACAGGGTTGGATTGGTCCCCTACGAGCAGTACTTC. It codes for CASSRARDRVGLVPYEQYF. V is TRBV7-2 and J is TRBJ2-7, with 9 nucleotides matching TRBD1. There are 19 residues in the CDR3. The V gene end was trimmed by 5 bases and the J gene end by 2 bases; junction bases not matched to a gene: 19. Per the germline V gene, CDR1 is SGHTA and CDR2 is FQGNSA.

J is TRBJ2-7 and V is TRBV6-2 or TRBV6-3; TRBD2 matches 12 bases. The CDR3 is made up of 14 amino acids. With V trimmed by 6 bases and J by 5 bases, 5 bases remained unmatched. The V gene's germline CDR1 is MNHEY and CDR2 SVGEGT. This CDR3 reads CASRPSGRADEQYF. The CDR3, as DNA: TGTGCCAGCAGGCCTAGCGGGAGGGCCGACGAGCAGTACTTC.

The chain has TRBV5-1 and TRBJ2-2; 7 bases map to TRBD2. CDR1 SGHRS and CDR2 YFSETQ come from the germline V gene. The CDR3 is 17 residues long. Unmatched junction bases numbered 13, after V lost 2 bases and J lost 6 bases. The CDR3 reads CASSLQTSTSSPGELFF. Written as DNA, the CDR3 is TGCGCCAGCAGCTTACAGACTAGCACATCCTCCCCCGGGGAGCTGTTTTTT. The full variable domain, in which reference TRBV5-1 and TRBJ2-2 provide the parts outside the CDR3, is KAGVTQTPRYLIKTRGQQVTLSCSPISGHRSVSWYQQTPGQGLQFLFEYFSETQRNKGNFPGRFSGRQFSNSRSEMNVSTLELGDSALYLCASSLQTSTSSPGELFFGEGSRLTVL.

Regarding this clone: Relative to the germline gene, one junction end is altered; a read error may explain this. The rearrangement joins TRBV4-2 to TRBJ2-1, with 8 bases that match TRBD2. CDR3 length equals 13 residues. In germline, CDR1 is LGHNA, CDR2 YNFKEQ. The DNA for the CDR3 is TGTGCCAGCAGCGATCCCATAGCGGGGCTCGCGGTCTTC. This codes for CASSDPIAGLAVF.

This clone was seen a few times. The chain recombines TRBV7-9 with TRBJ2-7, with a possible D match to TRBD1 (6 bases). The V gene lost 4 bases and the J gene lost 3 bases, with 16 bases spanning the gap. CDR3 length: 15 residues. The germline V gene encodes CDR1 SEHNR and CDR2 FQNEAQ (reference sequence). The CDR3 spells CASSYSGAGVYEQYF. CDR3 sequence (DNA): TGTGCCAGCAGCTACTCCGGGGCAGGGGTCTACGAGCAGTACTTC.

The rearrangement joins TRBV6-5 to TRBJ2-6, with TRBD1 matching 7 bases. CDR3 length: 15 amino acids. After removal of 6 bases from V and 2 bases from J, the junction contained 4 bases not matched to a gene. Germline assignment: CDR1 MNHEY and CDR2 SVGAGI. This chain's CDR3 is CASSPTGAGANVLTF. CDR3 coding DNA: TGTGCCAGCAGCCCCACAGGGGCTGGGGCCAACGTCCTGACTTTC.

This rearrangement joins TRBV9 to TRBJ1-6; D uncertain. Germline-derived CDR1 and CDR2 are SGDLS and YYNGEE. The CDR3 spans 14 residues. Trimming shortened V by 4 bases and J by 9 bases, and 14 bases separated the two germline ends. In nucleotides, the CDR3 is TGTGCCAGCAGCCCCAGTCGTGGAGGTTCACCCCTCCACTTT. Translating gives CASSPSRGGSPLHF.

This chain links TRBV19 with TRBJ1-5; a possible D gene is TRBD1 (6 bases). Trimming left V 5 bases short and J 2 bases short, with 10 bases between. The V gene's germline CDR1 is LNHDA and CDR2 SQIVND (reference sequence). The CDR3 loop spans 14 amino acids. CDR3 sequence: CASSPRQGNQPQHF. The CDR3 DNA reads as TGTGCCAGTAGTCCAAGACAGGGCAATCAGCCCCAGCATTTT. The whole variable domain, remainder taken from reference TRBV19 and TRBJ1-5, is DGGITQSPKYLFRKEGQNVTLSCEQNLNHDAMYWYRQDPGQGLRLIYYSQIVNDFQKGDIAEGYSVSREKKESFPLTVTSAQKNPTAFYLCASSPRQGNQPQHFGDGTRLSIL.

This clone was picked up one time. The rearrangement joins TRBV7-9 to TRBJ2-7, with 13 positions matching TRBD2. Trimming at V came to 3 bases and at J to 12 bases, leaving 5 bases not matched to a gene. Germline lookup yields CDR1 SEHNR and CDR2 FQNEAQ (reference sequence). The length of the CDR3 is 13 residues. CDR3 coding DNA: TGTGCCAGCAGCTTGAAGACTAGCGGGAGGTTGTACTTC. The encoded protein is CASSLKTSGRLYF. Combining the CDR3 with reference TRBV7-9 and TRBJ2-7 gives the whole variable domain DTGVSQNPRHKITKRGQNVTFRCDPISEHNRLYWYRQTLGQGPEFLTYFQNEAQLEKSRLLSDRFSAERPKGSFSTLEIQRTEQGDSAMYLCASSLKTSGRLYFGPGTRLTVT.

CDR3 protein: CASSQDPARTHEKLFF. CDR3 coding DNA: TGCGCCAGCAGCCAAGATCCGGCCAGGACTCATGAAAAACTGTTTTTT. The chain recombines TRBV4-1 with TRBJ1-4, with no clear D. V lost 0 bases, J lost 6 bases, and 14 bases lay in between. The CDR3 spans 16 residues. CDR1 is MGHRA, CDR2 YSYEKL, per germline.

J is TRBJ2-3 and V is TRBV2, with TRBD2 identical over 10 bases. CDR3 length: 17 amino acids. Trimming removed 5 bases from V and 3 bases from J; junction bases left unmatched: 11. Per germline, CDR1 SNHLY and CDR2 FYNNEI. This chain's CDR3 is CASSPGTSAPRTDTQYF. CDR3 in DNA: TGTGCCAGCAGTCCCGGGACTAGCGCCCCGAGAACAGATACGCAGTATTTT.

V is TRBV6-5 and J is TRBJ2-5; TRBD1 matches at 7 bases. V shed 6 bases, J shed 4 bases, and the junction held 11 bases outside the gene matches. The CDR3 consists of 15 residues. Germline lookup yields CDR1 MNHEY and CDR2 SVGAGI. The CDR3 DNA follows: TGTGCCAGCAGCTTCCAGTCGACAGGGACAGAGACCCAGTACTTC. Protein sequence: CASSFQSTGTETQYF.

The V call is TRBV5-1, the J call TRBJ2-1, with 12 bases that match TRBD2. The CDR3 is 16 residues long. Germline CDR1 and CDR2: SGHRS and YFSETQ. Germline trimming cut 0 bases from V and 5 bases from J; bases unmatched to any gene: 3. The CDR3 region is CASSLAGLAGNNEQFF. CDR3 bases: TGCGCCAGCAGCTTGGCCGGACTAGCGGGAAACAATGAGCAGTTCTTC.

This clone has a single count. This chain joins TRBV7-2 and TRBJ2-1; no firm D call. The germline gives CDR1 SGHTA, CDR2 FQGNSA. V shed 0 bases and J shed 4 bases, with 10 bases lying between them. The CDR3 runs to 15 residues. CDR3 DNA: TGTGCCAGCAGCTTAGCGAGGCTAGAGTACAATGAGCAGTTCTTC. Residues: CASSLARLEYNEQFF. The full variable domain, its missing parts supplied by reference TRBV7-2 and TRBJ2-1, is GAGVSQSPSNKVTEKGKDVELRCDPISGHTALYWYRQSLGQGLEFLIYFQGNSAPDKSGLPSDRFSAERTGGSVSTLTIQRTQQEDSAVYLCASSLARLEYNEQFFGPGTRLTVL.

The CDR3 sequence: CATSDRTGGEEKLFF. The CDR3 region has the DNA TGTGCCACCAGTGATCGAACAGGGGGCGAAGAAAAACTGTTTTTT. V usage is TRBV24-1 and J usage is TRBJ1-4, with 9 nucleotides matching TRBD1. From germline, CDR1 is KGHDR and CDR2 SFDVKD. With 3 bases clipped from V and 8 bases from J, the junction kept 6 bases outside the gene matches. The CDR3 loop spans 15 amino acids.

This chain uses TRBV15 with TRBJ1-1; D may be TRBD1 (5 bases). Germline-derived CDR1 and CDR2 are LNHNV and YYDKDF (reference sequence). Trimming removed 5 bases at V and 1 base at J, with 11 bases between. CDR3 length: 14 amino acids. The DNA of the CDR3 is TGTGCCACCAGCGAGACAGCAGCGAACACTGAAGCTTTCTTT. Its protein is CATSETAANTEAFF.